The 28 T cell receptor beta chains below were found in one sample sequenced in a study of blood T cell repertoires in COVID-19. Repertoires were generated with immunoSEQ multiplex PCR, while TCRdb's copy carries only in-frame clones and drops some. Among some 460,000 clones listed, approximately 90% were seen once. Sequenced input: peripheral blood. The receptors stem from a woman between 25 and 40 years old with acute or convalescent COVID-19.

The DNA for the CDR3 is TGTGCCAGTAGTATTAGAGGGGATACGCAGTATTTT. This encodes CASSIRGDTQYF. This chain uses TRBV19 with TRBJ2-3, with TRBD2 as a possible D gene (5 bases). This CDR3 contains 12 residues. Trimming pared 3 bases from V and 6 bases from J, leaving 7 bases between. Germline V gene sequence: CDR1 LNHDA, CDR2 SQIVND (reference sequence).

The rearrangement links TRBV19 to TRBJ2-5; a weak D match, TRBD2 (6 bases). V was pared by 5 bases and J by 5 bases, with 21 bases between. The germline V gene has CDR1 LNHDA and CDR2 SQIVND (reference sequence). The CDR3 has 16 residues. CDR3 nucleotides: TGTGCCAGTAGTGCCTCACTGAGGCGGGAAGGTGAGACCCAGTACTTC. The encoded protein is CASSASLRREGETQYF.

The chain uses TRBV12-3 or TRBV12-4 and TRBJ1-5; D uncertain. CDR3 length equals 13 residues. Trimming removed 5 bases from V and 5 bases from J, with 10 bases in between. The CDR3 region is CASSLAIHQPQHF. The CDR3 nucleotides read TGTGCCAGCAGTCTCGCGATCCATCAGCCCCAGCATTTT.

The rearrangement uses TRBV5-1 and TRBJ1-1; D might be TRBD1 (6 bases). V was shortened by 4 bases and J by 3 bases, with 10 bases between the two germline ends. The germline gives CDR1 SGHRS, CDR2 YFSETQ. CDR3 length: 13 residues. The CDR3 bases are TGCGCCAGCAGCCCCAGGGGTTACACTGAAGCTTTCTTT. This codes for CASSPRGYTEAFF. The full variable domain, with the rest looked up from reference TRBV5-1 and TRBJ1-1, is KAGVTQTPRYLIKTRGQQVTLSCSPISGHRSVSWYQQTPGQGLQFLFEYFSETQRNKGNFPGRFSGRQFSNSRSEMNVSTLELGDSALYLCASSPRGYTEAFFGQGTRLTVV.

The chain recombines TRBV2 with TRBJ2-1; weak D call: TRBD1 (5 bases). The V gene's germline CDR1 is SNHLY and CDR2 FYNNEI. This CDR3 contains 15 residues. The V end was cut by 8 bases, the J end by 4 bases, with 18 bases between. The CDR3: CASVRQLLSYNEQFF. The CDR3 DNA is TGTGCCAGCGTAAGACAGTTACTTTCTTACAATGAGCAGTTCTTC.

This clone was detected only once. The CDR3 DNA is TGTGCCAGCAGTCTCAGGGTCCCTGAAGCTTTCTTT. This codes for CASSLRVPEAFF. This chain connects TRBV28 to TRBJ1-1; D possibly corresponds to TRBD1 (5 bases). The CDR3 loop spans 12 amino acids. Germline CDR1 and CDR2: MDHEN and SYDVKM. V was shortened by 5 bases and J by 6 bases, with 10 bases between the two germline ends.

The V and J genes are TRBV4-1 and TRBJ1-2; D perhaps matches TRBD1 (6 bases). Germline CDR1 is MGHRA and CDR2 is YSYEKL. V lost 7 bases and J lost 4, with 16 bases in between. The CDR3 is made up of 14 amino acids. CDR3 nucleotide sequence: TGCGCCAGCACCGAAAGAACAGGGTCCTATGGCTACACCTTC. Its protein product is CASTERTGSYGYTF.

The chain carries TRBV4-1 and TRBJ1-1; 10 nucleotides align to TRBD1. Germline V lookup: CDR1 MGHRA, CDR2 YSYEKL. The CDR3 sequence is 16 residues long. V was clipped by 3 bases and J by 7 bases; unmatched bases: 11. DNA of the CDR3: TGCGCCAGCAGCCAGGGCGGGGACAGGGGTCTCTTTGAAGCTTTCTTT. Translating gives CASSQGGDRGLFEAFF.

This clone was detected only once. The V call is TRBV5-1, the J call TRBJ2-1; the match to TRBD2 covers 10 bases. The CDR3 contains 16 residues. J gave up 7 bases and V 2 bases, and 9 bases lay outside the gene matches. Germline V gene lookup returns CDR1 SGHRS and CDR2 YFSETQ. CDR3: CASSFGSVAGGNEQFF. The CDR3, as DNA: TGCGCCAGCAGCTTTGGGTCGGTAGCGGGGGGTAATGAGCAGTTCTTC.

J is TRBJ1-1 and V is TRBV18, with D possibly being TRBD1 (5 bases). The CDR3 totals 13 residues. Trimming left V 1 base short and J 5 bases short, with 8 bases between. Germline-derived CDR1 and CDR2 are KGHSH and LQKENI. As DNA, the CDR3 is TGTGCCAGCTCACCACGAGGACAAACTGAAGCTTTCTTT. Translation gives CASSPRGQTEAFF.

The chain uses TRBV5-1 and TRBJ1-2, with D possibly matching TRBD1 (6 bases). From germline, CDR1 is SGHRS and CDR2 YFSETQ. The CDR3 runs to 15 residues. V lost 1 base to trimming and J lost 1 base, with 11 bases between them. The CDR3 protein is CASSLSSGVNYGYTF. CDR3 nucleotide sequence: TGCGCCAGCAGCTTGAGTTCAGGGGTTAACTATGGCTACACCTTC.

V usage is TRBV3-1 (or the pseudogene TRBV3-2) and J usage is TRBJ2-3, with 10 positions matching TRBD1. The CDR3 length is 17 residues. The V gene's germline CDR1 is LGHDT and CDR2 YNNKEL (reference sequence). J lost 3 bases, V lost 0 bases, and 6 bases had no gene match. The CDR3 protein is CASSQDLWGQGTDTQYF. The DNA for the CDR3 is TGTGCCAGCAGCCAAGATTTATGGGGACAGGGGACAGATACGCAGTATTTT.

The chain couples TRBV5-5 to TRBJ2-6; 9 positions match TRBD1. CDR1 and CDR2 from the germline V gene are SGHKS and YYEKEE (reference sequence). Unmatched junction bases numbered 3, after V lost 3 bases and J lost 2 bases. The CDR3 covers 16 residues. CDR3 nucleotides: TGTGCCAGCAGCTCCCGACAGGGGGCTGGGGCCAACGTCCTGACTTTC. It codes for CASSSRQGAGANVLTF.

The rearrangement joins TRBV3-1 (or the pseudogene TRBV3-2) to TRBJ1-2; D possibly corresponds to TRBD1 (5 bases). The CDR3 extends over 13 amino acids. Germline CDR1 reads LGHDT; CDR2 reads YNNKEL (reference sequence). The ends were cut back, 8 bases at V and 6 bases at J, with 16 bases in the middle. In nucleotides, the CDR3 is TGTGCCAGCCAGTTCCAGGGTCTTGATGGCTACACCTTC. Translating it yields CASQFQGLDGYTF.

This clone was recorded only once. This chain uses TRBV2 with TRBJ2-1; 7 positions match TRBD1. Germline trimming cut 2 bases from V and 9 bases from J; bases unmatched to any gene: 7. CDR3 length: 14 amino acids. Germline values: CDR1 SNHLY, CDR2 FYNNEI. This CDR3 reads CASSENRGFGEQFF. Written as DNA, the CDR3 is TGTGCCAGCAGTGAAAACAGGGGATTTGGTGAGCAGTTCTTC.

In this sample, this clone turned up once. V is TRBV5-5 and J is TRBJ2-5; a weak D match, TRBD1 (6 bases). The V end lost 4 bases, the J end lost 2 bases, and 18 bases lay between the germline ends. CDR3 length equals 16 residues. Germline assignment: CDR1 SGHKS and CDR2 YYEKEE (reference sequence). CDR3 amino acids: CASSRSARQVQETQYF. CDR3 sequence (DNA): TGTGCCAGCAGCCGTTCTGCCAGACAGGTACAAGAGACCCAGTACTTC.

The rearrangement joins TRBV12-3 or TRBV12-4 to TRBJ2-2; D may be TRBD2 (5 bases). The CDR3 length is 13 residues. Trimming stripped 7 bases from V and 6 bases from J, with 12 bases between. The CDR3 sequence is CASILTSPGELFF. The CDR3 coding sequence is TGTGCCAGCATCCTCACTAGTCCCGGGGAGCTGTTTTTT.

The rearrangement links TRBV4-1 to TRBJ2-5, with 7 nucleotides matching TRBD1. V gave up 1 base and J gave up 3 bases; unmatched junction bases: 8. The CDR3 is 16 amino acids. Germline CDR1 MGHRA, CDR2 YSYEKL. CDR3 protein: CASSQVYRGGEETQYF. The CDR3 DNA reads TGCGCCAGCAGCCAAGTTTACAGGGGTGGGGAAGAGACCCAGTACTTC.

This clone was counted once. The chain couples TRBV11-2 to TRBJ2-2; D gene uncertain. Germline CDR1 SGHAT, CDR2 FQNNGV. V was trimmed by 7 bases and J by 5 bases, leaving 5 bases between them. The CDR3 is made up of 11 amino acids. The chain's CDR3 is CASTYTGELFF. The CDR3, as DNA: TGTGCCAGCACCTATACCGGGGAGCTGTTTTTT.

The rearrangement uses TRBV28 and TRBJ1-2; unclear D gene. The ends were cut back, 2 bases at V and 5 bases at J, with 12 bases in the middle. The CDR3 is 14 amino acids. The V gene's germline CDR1 is MDHEN and CDR2 SYDVKM. CDR3 in DNA: TGTGCCAGCAGTTTACAGCTCTACAGTTATGGCTACACCTTC. Translated, it gives CASSLQLYSYGYTF.

The J gene is TRBJ2-5, the V gene TRBV18; a possible D gene is TRBD1 (5 bases). The CDR3 contains 16 residues. Trimming shortened V by 5 bases and J by 1 base, and 17 bases separated the two germline ends. CDR1 KGHSH and CDR2 LQKENI come from the germline V gene. Written as DNA, the CDR3 is TGTGCCAGCTCATCATGGGCGACAGAGAGCCAAGAGACCCAGTACTTC. Translating it yields CASSSWATESQETQYF.

This chain uses TRBV5-6 with TRBJ2-2, with 8 bases that match TRBD1. Germline trimming cut 4 bases from V and 6 bases from J; bases unmatched to any gene: 11. The germline V gene encodes CDR1 SGHDT and CDR2 YYEEEE. The CDR3 spans 16 residues. The DNA of the CDR3 is TGTGCCAGCAGCCGCCCCGGGACAGGACTGGCCGGGGAGCTGTTTTTT. Translated, it gives CASSRPGTGLAGELFF.

This clone was counted once. CDR3 nucleotide sequence: TGTGCCAGCTCACCACAAAAGGACAGAGCGAGGGAGCAGTACTTC. Translation gives CASSPQKDRAREQYF. The chain links TRBV18 to TRBJ2-7, with D possibly TRBD1 on 6 matching bases. CDR3 length equals 15 residues. The germline V gene has CDR1 KGHSH and CDR2 LQKENI. V was trimmed by 1 base and J by 7 bases, leaving 17 bases between them. The entire variable domain, with the rest obtained from reference TRBV18 and TRBJ2-7, is as follows: NAGVMQNPRHLVRRRGQEARLRCSPMKGHSHVYWYRQLPEEGLKFMVYLQKENIIDESGMPKERFSAEFPKEGPSILRIQQVVRGDSAAYFCASSPQKDRAREQYFGPGTRLTVT.

The genes are TRBV27 and TRBJ1-2, with D perhaps matching TRBD1 (5 bases). Germline CDR1 MNHEY, CDR2 SMNVEV (reference sequence). The CDR3 has 15 residues. V was shortened by 6 bases and J by 1 base, with 15 bases between the two germline ends. The CDR3 loop reads CASSEFGHLNYGYTF. The DNA for the CDR3 is TGTGCCAGCAGCGAATTCGGACACCTTAACTATGGCTACACCTTC.

In regard to this clone: Within the sample, other DNA sequences also encode this same CDR3. This chain joins TRBV9 and TRBJ2-3, with 7 bases fitting TRBD2. The CDR3 covers 15 residues. Looked up from germline, CDR1 is SGDLS and CDR2 is YYNGEE. V gave up 3 bases and J gave up 2 bases; unmatched junction bases: 6. Here the CDR3 reads CASSAYGGNTDTQYF. Here the CDR3 DNA reads TGTGCCAGCAGCGCGTACGGGGGGAACACAGATACGCAGTATTTT.

The gene calls are TRBV10-3 and TRBJ1-2; tentatively, D is TRBD1 (5 bases). CDR1 is ENHRY and CDR2 is SYGVKD in the germline V gene. CDR3 length: 13 amino acids. V shed 8 bases and J shed 8 bases, with 18 bases lying between them. The CDR3 bases are TGTGCCATCTTAGACAGCCTCTATGTGGGCTACACCTTC. Translation: CAILDSLYVGYTF.

This chain uses TRBV2 with TRBJ2-7; 8 nucleotides agree with TRBD1. In germline, CDR1 is SNHLY, CDR2 FYNNEI. The CDR3 loop spans 14 amino acids. Germline trimming cut 9 bases from V and 3 bases from J; bases unmatched to any gene: 10. CDR3 amino acids: CASNTGTGFYEQYF. The CDR3 bases are TGTGCCAGTAACACCGGGACAGGTTTCTACGAGCAGTACTTC.

The chain employs TRBV2 and TRBJ2-2; D call uncertain. The CDR3 totals 14 residues. The germline V gene has CDR1 SNHLY and CDR2 FYNNEI. V was cut by 2 bases and J by 1 base, with 5 bases left in between. Here the CDR3 DNA reads TGTGCCAGCAGTGAACAGATGAACACCGGGGAGCTGTTTTTT. Its translation: CASSEQMNTGELFF. The full variable domain, its missing parts supplied by reference TRBV2 and TRBJ2-2, is EPEVTQTPSHQVTQMGQEVILRCVPISNHLYFYWYRQILGQKVEFLVSFYNNEISEKSEIFDDQFSVERPDGSNFTLKIRSTKLEDSAMYFCASSEQMNTGELFFGEGSRLTVL.